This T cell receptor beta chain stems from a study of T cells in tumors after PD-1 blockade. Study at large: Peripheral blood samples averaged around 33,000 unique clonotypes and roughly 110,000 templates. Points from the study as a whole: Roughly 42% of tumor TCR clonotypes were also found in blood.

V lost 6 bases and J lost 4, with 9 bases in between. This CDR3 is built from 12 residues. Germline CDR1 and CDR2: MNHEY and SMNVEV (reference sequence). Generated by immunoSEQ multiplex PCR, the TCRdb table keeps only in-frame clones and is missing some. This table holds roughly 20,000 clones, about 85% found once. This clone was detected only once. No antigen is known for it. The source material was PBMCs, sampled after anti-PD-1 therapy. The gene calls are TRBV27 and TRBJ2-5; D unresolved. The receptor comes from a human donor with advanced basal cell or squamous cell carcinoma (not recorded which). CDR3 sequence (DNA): TGTGCCAGCAGCCCAGTGGGAGAGACCCAGTACTTC. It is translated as CASSPVGETQYF.